The rows below give T cell receptor beta chains drawn from one sample of a study of blood T cell repertoires in COVID-19. Libraries were prepared by immunoSEQ multiplex PCR; TCRdb keeps only in-frame clonotypes and omits some of them. Here the sample spans about 260,000 clones, about 87% being singletons. Sequencing used PBMCs or T cells enriched from blood (not recorded which). The receptors shown here come from a woman in her 40s with acute COVID-19. The CDR3 runs from the conserved cysteine through the conserved F or W. D genes are given only for firm matches. The listing skips clone size in some rows; elsewhere it reads once, few, many or a size class.

len	abundance	d_gene	v_gene	j_gene	CDR3nt	CDR3aa
14	-	TRBD1	TRBV7-9	TRBJ2-2	TGTGCCAGCAGCCCCGGACAGGGGAACGGGGAGCTGTTTTTT	CASSPGQGNGELFF
11	-	-	TRBV6-5	TRBJ1-1	TGTGCCAGCAGTTTGCCCCCTAAAGCTTTCTTT	CASSLPPKAFF
15	-	TRBD1	TRBV5-1	TRBJ1-2	TGCGCCAGCAGCGTAACACAGGGGACTTCGGGTGGCTACACCTTC	CASSVTQGTSGGYTF
14	many	TRBD1	TRBV9	TRBJ1-2	TGTGCCAGCAGCGGGTTGGACAGGCACTATGGCTACACCTTC	CASSGLDRHYGYTF
13	-	-	TRBV10-3	TRBJ2-3	TGTGCCATCAGGGAGGGGGCCACAGATACGCAGTATTTT	CAIREGATDTQYF
17	-	TRBD1	TRBV7-6	TRBJ1-5	TGTGCCAGCAGCTTACACCCCAGGGGGGACGCGGCCCAGCCCCAGCATTTT	CASSLHPRGDAAQPQHF
13	once	-	TRBV5-1	TRBJ1-5	TGCGCCAGCAGCGTCTCGTTTAATCAGCCCCAGCATTTT	CASSVSFNQPQHF
15	-	TRBD1	TRBV27	TRBJ2-5	TGTGCCAGCAGTCAGAGAAGGGACAGTCAAGAGACCCAGTACTTC	CASSQRRDSQETQYF
16	-	-	TRBV10-3	TRBJ1-1	TGTGCCATCAGTGCGGGGACACTCGAAGGGCTCACTGAAGCTTTCTTT	CAISAGTLEGLTEAFF
17	-	-	TRBV9	TRBJ2-4	TGTGCCAGCAGCGGAGGGCAAATACCGGAGGCCAAAAACATTCAGTACTTC	CASSGGQIPEAKNIQYF
13	-	-	TRBV11-3	TRBJ2-5	TGTGCCAGCAGCTTAGATCGCCAAGAGACCCAGTACTTC	CASSLDRQETQYF
20	-	TRBD2	TRBV27	TRBJ2-1	TGTGCCAGCAGTCCTAACTTACTAGCGGGAGCTCCCCTCTCCTACAATGAGCAGTTCTTC	CASSPNLLAGAPLSYNEQFF
14	-	TRBD1	TRBV25-1	TRBJ1-2	TGTGCCAGCAGTGGGACAGGACTTACCTATGGCTACACCTTC	CASSGTGLTYGYTF
12	once	TRBD2	TRBV11-3	TRBJ2-5	TGTGCCAGTAGCGGGAGCCCCATAGTGCAGTACTTC	CASSGSPIVQYF
19	-	-	TRBV5-8	TRBJ1-5	TGTGCCAGCAGCCTTGGAGCCAGGACAGCCACTAGGAGCAATCAGCCCCAGCATTTT	CASSLGARTATRSNQPQHF
14	-	-	TRBV15	TRBJ1-4	TGTGCCACCAGCAGAGGACAGCCTAATGAAAAACTGTTTTTT	CATSRGQPNEKLFF
17	once	TRBD2	TRBV28	TRBJ2-5	TGTGCCAGCAGTGGCATCGGGATGACTAGCTCAGAGGAGACCCAGTACTTC	CASSGIGMTSSEETQYF
14	-	TRBD1	TRBV5-6	TRBJ1-5	TGTGCCAGCAGCCTTTACAGGGGTAATCAGCCCCAGCATTTT	CASSLYRGNQPQHF
16	few	TRBD1	TRBV5-1	TRBJ1-4	TGCGCCAGCAGCACGGGACAGGCTTGGACTAATGAAAAACTGTTTTTT	CASSTGQAWTNEKLFF
15	-	TRBD1	TRBV5-1	TRBJ1-4	TGCGCCAGCAGCTTTGGCGACAGGGAAAATGAAAAACTGTTTTTT	CASSFGDRENEKLFF
12	-	TRBD1	TRBV30	TRBJ1-2	TGTGCCTGGAGTGTGACAGGGTATGGCTACACCTTC	CAWSVTGYGYTF
15	-	-	TRBV7-8	TRBJ1-2	TGTGCCAGCAGCAGAAACACACGGGGTGTCTATGGCTACACCTTC	CASSRNTRGVYGYTF
12	-	-	TRBV7-6	TRBJ2-1	TGTGCCAGCAGCCGATTAGCCGACGAGCAGTTCTTC	CASSRLADEQFF
16	-	-	TRBV11-3	TRBJ2-2	TGTGCCAGCCGCAAGAATGTCGGACAACCCACCGGGGAGCTGTTTTTT	CASRKNVGQPTGELFF
14	once	-	TRBV24-1	TRBJ2-5	TGTGCCACCAGTGATTTGGGGGGGGCCGAGACCCAGTACTTC	CATSDLGGAETQYF
16	-	-	TRBV24-1	TRBJ2-5	TGTGCCACCAGTGATTTGGACAGGAACGCGGGCGAGACCCAGTACTTC	CATSDLDRNAGETQYF
17	-	TRBD2	TRBV11-2	TRBJ2-7	TGTGCCAGCAGCTTCCTCCTCCCCCTAGCGGGAGGCTACGAGCAGTACTTC	CASSFLLPLAGGYEQYF
13	few	-	TRBV7-9	TRBJ1-2	TGTGCCAGCAGCGGTGACAGGAACTATGGCTACACCTTC	CASSGDRNYGYTF
14	-	TRBD1	TRBV12-5	TRBJ1-1	TGTGCTATATACAGGGGGCAGAATCTCGGGGAAGCTTTCTTT	CAIYRGQNLGEAFF
15	-	-	TRBV7-9	TRBJ2-7	TGTGCCAGCAGCTCCGGGGAGGGACAAGCAAGGGAGCAGTACTTC	CASSSGEGQAREQYF
14	-	TRBD1	TRBV5-8	TRBJ2-2	TGTGCCAGCAGTTCGGACAGGGGTGCCGGGGAGCTGTTTTTT	CASSSDRGAGELFF
14	-	-	TRBV28	TRBJ1-2	TGTGCCAGCAGTCCGACAGTTAACTCCTATGGCTACACCTTC	CASSPTVNSYGYTF
15	-	-	TRBV4-3	TRBJ2-5	TGCGCCAGCAGCCAAGATTACGCTACCTTTGAGACCCAGTACTTC	CASSQDYATFETQYF
16	once	TRBD1	TRBV3-1/TRBV3-2	TRBJ1-2	TGTGCCAGCAGCCAATCGCGGACAGGGGTCTACTATGGCTACACCTTC	CASSQSRTGVYYGYTF
15	-	-	TRBV11-2	TRBJ2-2	TGTGCCAGCAGCCACACGCAGGGTTACACCGGGGAGCTGTTTTTT	CASSHTQGYTGELFF
14	-	-	TRBV2	TRBJ1-6	TGTGCCAGCAGTATCAGACTTTATAATTCACCCCTCCACTTT	CASSIRLYNSPLHF
14	-	TRBD2	TRBV10-3	TRBJ2-7	TGTGCCATCAGTGATAGCGGGAGGCCCTACGAGCAGTACTTC	CAISDSGRPYEQYF
11	-	-	TRBV2	TRBJ1-2	TGTGCCAGCAGGACTGTCTATGGCTACACCTTC	CASRTVYGYTF
12	-	-	TRBV3-1/TRBV3-2	TRBJ2-7	TGTGCCAGCAGCCAAGTCAGCTACGAGCAGTACTTC	CASSQVSYEQYF
15	-	TRBD1	TRBV25-1	TRBJ1-1	TGTGCCAGCAGTAGGGCGCAGGGGGGATGGGCTGAAGCTTTCTTT	CASSRAQGGWAEAFF
16	-	-	TRBV28	TRBJ1-4	TGTGCCAGCAGTTTATGGGCGGGACCAACTAATGAAAAACTGTTTTTT	CASSLWAGPTNEKLFF
11	-	-	TRBV11-2	TRBJ2-5	TGTGCCAGCAGCTTAGGGACATTCCAGTACTTC	CASSLGTFQYF
15	-	-	TRBV7-9	TRBJ1-6	TGTGCCAGCAGCTTAGTGGCAGGGGATAATTCACCCCTCCACTTT	CASSLVAGDNSPLHF
16	-	-	TRBV6-5	TRBJ1-2	TGTGCCAGCAGTTACTCCGTTAGTGCAGGACTCTATGGCTACACCTTC	CASSYSVSAGLYGYTF
14	-	-	TRBV10-2	TRBJ1-5	TGCGCCAGCAGTGAGTGGCCTAGCAATCAGCCCCAGCATTTT	CASSEWPSNQPQHF
17	-	-	TRBV11-2	TRBJ2-5	TGTGCCAGCAGCGACAGGATCAGACAGGTTTCGCTGGAGACCCAGTACTTC	CASSDRIRQVSLETQYF
13	many	-	TRBV7-9	TRBJ2-2	TGTGCCAGCAGCACTATCCTCACCGGGGAGCTGTTTTTT	CASSTILTGELFF
12	-	-	TRBV12-3/TRBV12-4	TRBJ1-2	TGTGCCAGCAGTTTCCTCCAGGAAAGCTACACCTTC	CASSFLQESYTF
14	-	-	TRBV5-4	TRBJ1-1	TGTGCCAACACAGGGTGGGGGCGTGGAACTGAAGCTTTCTTT	CANTGWGRGTEAFF
17	-	TRBD2	TRBV7-9	TRBJ2-3	TGTGCCAGCAGCTTAGGGGGGACTAGCGGGATAGGAGATACGCAGTATTTT	CASSLGGTSGIGDTQYF
18	once	-	TRBV9	TRBJ2-1	TGTGCCAGCAGCGTTAATGGTATCGGGAGCTTCTCCTACAATGAGCAGTTCTTC	CASSVNGIGSFSYNEQFF
18	-	TRBD2	TRBV10-3	TRBJ2-1	TGTGCCATCAGTGACGGGGCGGGAGGGCCTAACTCCTACAATGAGCAGTTCTTC	CAISDGAGGPNSYNEQFF
15	-	TRBD2	TRBV24-1	TRBJ2-2	TGTGCCACCAGTGGAGCGGGAATGGTCACCGGGGAGCTGTTTTTT	CATSGAGMVTGELFF